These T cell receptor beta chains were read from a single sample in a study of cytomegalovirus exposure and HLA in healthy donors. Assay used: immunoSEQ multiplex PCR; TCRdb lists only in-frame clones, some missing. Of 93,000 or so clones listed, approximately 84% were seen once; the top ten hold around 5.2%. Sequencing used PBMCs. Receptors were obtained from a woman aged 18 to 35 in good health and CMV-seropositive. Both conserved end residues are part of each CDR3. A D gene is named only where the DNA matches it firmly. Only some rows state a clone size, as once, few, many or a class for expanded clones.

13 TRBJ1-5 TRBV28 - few CASSLGGRQPQHF TGTGCCAGCAGTTTAGGAGGCCGTCAGCCCCAGCATTTT
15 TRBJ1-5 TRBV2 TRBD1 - CASRDRQGSNQPQHF TGTGCCAGCAGGGACAGACAGGGGTCGAATCAGCCCCAGCATTTT
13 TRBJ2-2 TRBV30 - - CAWRLPNTGELFF TGTGCCTGGCGACTCCCGAACACCGGGGAGCTGTTTTTT
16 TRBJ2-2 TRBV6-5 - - CASSYSQGSGTGELFF TGTGCCAGCAGTTACTCCCAGGGGTCGGGCACCGGGGAGCTGTTTTTT
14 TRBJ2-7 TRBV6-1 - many CASSETGKPYEQYF TGTGCCAGCAGTGAGACGGGGAAACCCTACGAGCAGTACTTC
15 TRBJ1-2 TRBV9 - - CASSVGGRSDYGYTF TGTGCCAGCAGCGTAGGGGGCAGATCAGACTATGGCTACACCTTC
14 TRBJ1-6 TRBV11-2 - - CASSLGQPNSPLHF TGTGCCAGCAGCTTGGGCCAGCCCAATTCACCCCTCCACTTT
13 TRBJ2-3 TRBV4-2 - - CASSQYNTDTQYF TGTGCCAGCAGCCAGTACAACACAGATACGCAGTATTTT
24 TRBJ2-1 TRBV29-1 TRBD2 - CSVEDPAEGSRTSGRHRSYNEQFF TGCAGCGTTGAAGATCCGGCGGAGGGGTCCAGGACTAGCGGGAGACACCGCTCCTACAATGAGCAGTTCTTC
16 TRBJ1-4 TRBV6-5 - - CASSYRSPVANEKLFF TGTGCCAGCAGTTACCGGTCCCCCGTCGCTAATGAAAAACTGTTTTTT
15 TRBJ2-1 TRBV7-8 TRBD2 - CASSLTSGLGNEQFF TGTGCCAGCAGCTTAACTAGCGGGTTAGGCAATGAGCAGTTCTTC
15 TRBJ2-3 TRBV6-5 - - CASSYGQGSTDTQYF TGTGCCAGCAGTTACGGCCAGGGGAGCACAGATACGCAGTATTTT
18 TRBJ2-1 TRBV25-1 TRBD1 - CASSEPTRDRSSYNEQFF TGTGCCAGCAGTGAACCTACCCGGGACAGAAGCTCCTACAATGAGCAGTTCTTC
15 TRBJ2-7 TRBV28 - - CASSLSTPGAYEQYF TGTGCCAGCAGTTTATCCACTCCGGGGGCCTACGAGCAGTACTTC
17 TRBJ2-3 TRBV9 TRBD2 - CASSVLPGLGREDTQYF TGTGCCAGCAGCGTCCTTCCGGGACTAGGTCGTGAGGATACGCAGTATTTT
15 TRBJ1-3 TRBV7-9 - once CASSMRGGAGNTIYF TGTGCCAGCAGCATGAGGGGGGGTGCTGGAAACACCATATATTTT
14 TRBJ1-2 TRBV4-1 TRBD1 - CASSLDRGHYGYTF TGCGCCAGCAGCCTGGACAGGGGGCACTATGGCTACACCTTC
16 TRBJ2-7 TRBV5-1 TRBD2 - CASSRQTSGTSYEQYF TGCGCCAGCAGCCGACAGACTAGCGGAACTTCCTACGAGCAGTACTTC
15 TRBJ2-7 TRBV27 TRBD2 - CASSFDGTSGYEQYF TGTGCCAGCAGTTTTGACGGGACTAGCGGCTACGAGCAGTACTTC